The next 15 T cell receptor beta chains were all read from a single sample in a study of blood T cell repertoires in COVID-19. The table came from immunoSEQ multiplex PCR; TCRdb's copy has only in-frame clones and leaves some out. The data hold some 220,000 clones, with approximately 90% observed a single time. Sequencing was done on a sample of PBMCs or T cells enriched from blood (not recorded which). Receptor source: a woman between 18 and 29 years old in a cohort exposed to, infected with or recovered from COVID-19 (not recorded which).

V is TRBV6-5 and J is TRBJ2-7; 7 bases match TRBD1. The CDR3 runs 14 residues. CDR1 is MNHEY and CDR2 is SVGAGI in the germline V gene. Germline trimming cut 2 bases from V and 4 bases from J; bases unmatched to any gene: 5. The CDR3 protein is CASSYRDRIYEQYF. CDR3 bases: TGTGCCAGCAGTTACCGGGACAGAATATACGAGCAGTACTTC.

This sequence joins TRBV24-1 and TRBJ2-3; maybe TRBD2 (6 bases). V was trimmed by 7 bases and J by 2 bases, leaving 12 bases between them. There are 14 residues in the CDR3. Germline values: CDR1 KGHDR, CDR2 SFDVKD. The CDR3 DNA reads as TGTGCCACCAGGGCTAGCGAGTCCACAGATACGCAGTATTTT. Encoded protein: CATRASESTDTQYF.

The V call is TRBV30, the J call TRBJ2-1, with 7 bases matching TRBD2. The CDR3 spans 15 residues. Looked up from germline, CDR1 is GTSNPN and CDR2 is SVGIG (reference sequence). Trimming cost V 0 bases and J 8 bases; bases outside gene matches: 10. The CDR3 nucleotides read TGTGCCTGGAGTGTACTCGCGGGAGCGAAGGATGAGCAGTTCTTC. Its protein is CAWSVLAGAKDEQFF.

The chain has TRBV7-8 and TRBJ1-6; D is ambiguous. CDR1 SGHVS and CDR2 FQNEAQ come from the germline V gene. Trimming removed 3 bases at V and 0 bases at J, with 6 bases between. The CDR3 is 15 residues long. CDR3 DNA sequence: TGTGCCAGCAGCTTCGAGAGCTCCTATAATTCACCCCTCCACTTT. Protein product: CASSFESSYNSPLHF.

The chain is built from TRBV7-3 and TRBJ2-6, with D uncertain. Germline lookup yields CDR1 SGHTA and CDR2 FQGTGA. Trimming removed 5 bases at V and 4 bases at J, with 15 bases between. This CDR3 has 16 amino acids. This CDR3 reads CASSTPASTGANVLTF. In DNA, the CDR3 is TGTGCCAGCAGCACCCCCGCCAGTACAGGGGCCAACGTCCTGACTTTC.

The chain employs TRBV28 and TRBJ1-2; the D is unclear. The CDR3 runs 12 residues. Germline lookup yields CDR1 MDHEN and CDR2 SYDVKM. V was shortened by 8 bases and J by 7 bases, with 14 bases between the two germline ends. The CDR3 region has the DNA TGTGCCAGCTTGGACGGGGTTTCTGGCTACACCTTC. This sequence encodes CASLDGVSGYTF.

V usage is TRBV10-1 and J usage is TRBJ2-6; TRBD1 might be the D (6 bases). The V gene's germline CDR1 is WNHNN and CDR2 SYGVQD (reference sequence). The CDR3 totals 15 residues. V was clipped by 8 bases and J by 0 bases, with 11 bases between them. The CDR3 coding sequence is TGCGCCAGCGATGGACAGCCCTCTGGGGCCAACGTCCTGACTTTC. This translates into CASDGQPSGANVLTF.

The chain recombines TRBV18 with TRBJ1-2; 8 nucleotides line up with TRBD1. In germline, CDR1 is KGHSH, CDR2 LQKENI. The CDR3 contains 14 residues. With 5 bases clipped from V and 3 bases from J, the junction kept 5 bases outside the gene matches. CDR3 coding DNA: TGTGCCAGCTCAGCTACGGACAGGGACTATGGCTACACCTTC. This sequence encodes CASSATDRDYGYTF.

The gene calls are TRBV9 and TRBJ2-1; 14 bases agree with TRBD2. CDR1 and CDR2 (germline): SGDLS, YYNGEE. V trimming: 4 bases; J trimming: 1 base; junction bases outside the gene matches: 10. The CDR3 has 19 amino acids. The CDR3 region has the DNA TGTGCCAGCAGCCGGCCGACTAGCGGGAGGGCCCAGTCCTACAATGAGCAGTTCTTC. Residues: CASSRPTSGRAQSYNEQFF.

The rearrangement links TRBV27 to TRBJ2-5, with D maybe TRBD1 (6 bases). Germline lookup yields CDR1 MNHEY and CDR2 SMNVEV (reference sequence). This CDR3 has 14 amino acids. Trimming shortened V by 5 bases and J by 1 base, and 11 bases separated the two germline ends. The CDR3 DNA follows: TGTGCCAGCAGTCCAGGACAGATCCAAGAGACCCAGTACTTC. Its protein is CASSPGQIQETQYF.

This chain joins TRBV2 and TRBJ1-1, with D possibly being TRBD1 (5 bases). The V end lost 4 bases, the J end lost 3 bases, and 9 bases lay between the germline ends. The CDR3 consists of 13 residues. CDR1 is SNHLY, CDR2 FYNNEI, per germline. CDR3 residues: CASSVPGDTEAFF. The CDR3 coding sequence is TGTGCCAGCAGTGTTCCGGGGGACACTGAAGCTTTCTTT. The variable domain in full, completed from reference TRBV2 and TRBJ1-1, reads EPEVTQTPSHQVTQMGQEVILRCVPISNHLYFYWYRQILGQKVEFLVSFYNNEISEKSEIFDDQFSVERPDGSNFTLKIRSTKLEDSAMYFCASSVPGDTEAFFGQGTRLTVV.

This sequence joins TRBV10-3 and TRBJ1-1; D is unclear. The germline V gene has CDR1 ENHRY and CDR2 SYGVKD. The CDR3 spans 14 residues. The ends were cut back, 10 bases at V and 5 bases at J, with 20 bases in the middle. CDR3 sequence reads: CATSTLGSDTEAFF. The CDR3 coding sequence is TGTGCCACCTCAACGCTAGGGAGTGATACTGAAGCTTTCTTT.

This rearrangement joins TRBV5-4 to TRBJ1-2; 11 positions agree with TRBD1. CDR3 size: 15 residues. V trimming: 1 base; J trimming: 2 bases; junction bases outside the gene matches: 1. The germline gives CDR1 SGHNT, CDR2 YYREEE (reference sequence). The CDR3 sequence: CASSLRDRGNYGYTF. In DNA, the CDR3 is TGTGCCAGCAGCTTGAGGGACAGGGGGAACTATGGCTACACCTTC.

The chain joins TRBV28 to TRBJ1-1; D ambiguous. CDR1 and CDR2 from the germline V gene are MDHEN and SYDVKM. The V end lost 4 bases, the J end lost 10 bases, and 13 bases lay between the germline ends. The CDR3 is 12 residues long. CDR3: CASSSVVQRAFF. CDR3 DNA sequence: TGTGCCAGCAGTTCAGTCGTACAGAGAGCTTTCTTT. The variable domain in full, completed from reference TRBV28 and TRBJ1-1, reads DVKVTQSSRYLVKRTGEKVFLECVQDMDHENMFWYRQDPGLGLRLIYFSYDVKMKEKGDIPEGYSVSREKKERFSLILESASTNQTSMYLCASSSVVQRAFFGQGTRLTVV.

This clone came up once. The chain has TRBV10-3 and TRBJ1-3; maybe TRBD1 (5 bases). The CDR3 is 18 residues long. CDR1 ENHRY and CDR2 SYGVKD come from the germline V gene. Trimming took 0 bases from V and 0 from J, leaving 15 bases between them. CDR3 DNA sequence: TGTGCCATCAGTGAGTCAGATGCAACAGGCCTCTCTGGAAACACCATATATTTT. Amino acid sequence: CAISESDATGLSGNTIYF.